These T cell receptor beta chains were read from a single sample in a study of blood T cell repertoires in COVID-19. Only in-frame clones appear in the TCRdb table, and some are missing; sequencing was by immunoSEQ multiplex PCR. This table holds 250,000 or so clones, approximately 82% found once. Sample: peripheral blood. These receptors originate from a man between 35 and 55 years old who had recovered from COVID-19. Both conserved end residues are part of each CDR3. Fields, in order: D gene, V gene, clone size, J gene, CDR3 DNA, CDR3 protein. D genes are given only for firm matches. Size is omitted from some rows. Given values are once, few, many or a class for expanded clones.

D: TRBD1; V: TRBV18; size: .; J: TRBJ2-7; DNA: TGTGCCAGCTCACCAGGGACAGGACCCTACGAGCAGTACTTC; CDR3: CASSPGTGPYEQYF
D: TRBD2; V: TRBV18; size: .; J: TRBJ2-3; DNA: TGTGCCAGCTCACCATCCGGGGGGTCTAGCACAGATACGCAGTATTTT; CDR3: CASSPSGGSSTDTQYF
D: .; V: TRBV9; size: .; J: TRBJ2-5; DNA: TGTGCCAGCAGCTCGAACAGGGTAGAAGAGACCCAGTACTTC; CDR3: CASSSNRVEETQYF
D: .; V: TRBV11-3; size: .; J: TRBJ2-2; DNA: TGTGCCAGCAGCTTTCAGACAGGGAACACCGGGGAGCTGTTTTTT; CDR3: CASSFQTGNTGELFF
D: .; V: TRBV6-5; size: few; J: TRBJ1-1; DNA: TGTGCCAGCAGTCGCGTGGCTTTGGGCGGGACTGAAGCTTTCTTT; CDR3: CASSRVALGGTEAFF
D: TRBD1; V: TRBV30; size: .; J: TRBJ2-7; DNA: TGTGCCGCCGCCGGGACAGGGGGCTACGAGCAGTACTTC; CDR3: CAAAGTGGYEQYF
D: .; V: TRBV2; size: once; J: TRBJ2-7; DNA: TGTGCCAGCAGTCAAACGGGCCTTGGGGCCGAGCAGTACTTC; CDR3: CASSQTGLGAEQYF
D: TRBD1; V: TRBV2; size: .; J: TRBJ1-5; DNA: TGTGCCAGCAGGGGGGACAGGGATATGGGTCAGCCCCAGCATTTT; CDR3: CASRGDRDMGQPQHF
D: .; V: TRBV11-2; size: few; J: TRBJ1-2; DNA: TGTGCCAGCAGCTTAGATTCTCGGGGCTACACCTTC; CDR3: CASSLDSRGYTF
D: .; V: TRBV5-1; size: .; J: TRBJ2-4; DNA: TGCGCCAGCAGAAAAGGGGTCCCACTAGCCAAAAACATTCAGTACTTC; CDR3: CASRKGVPLAKNIQYF
D: .; V: TRBV5-5; size: .; J: TRBJ2-7; DNA: TGTGCCAGCAGTCTTGGGGTCCGGGGGGAGCAGTACTTC; CDR3: CASSLGVRGEQYF
D: .; V: TRBV9; size: .; J: TRBJ2-3; DNA: TGTGCCAGCAGGGAAGGAGGGAGTGCCACAGATACGCAGTATTTT; CDR3: CASREGGSATDTQYF
D: TRBD1; V: TRBV10-3; size: .; J: TRBJ2-3; DNA: TGTGCCATCAGCCGAGGGGGCGGATCACGCACAGATACGCAGTATTTT; CDR3: CAISRGGGSRTDTQYF
D: TRBD1; V: TRBV5-1; size: .; J: TRBJ1-5; DNA: TGCGCCAGCAGCCCGGGACAGGGCTTCAATCAGCCCCAGCATTTT; CDR3: CASSPGQGFNQPQHF
D: .; V: TRBV28; size: .; J: TRBJ1-5; DNA: TGTGCCAGCATTATGTCCGGGTCGAGCAATCAGCCCCAGCATTTT; CDR3: CASIMSGSSNQPQHF
D: .; V: TRBV5-1; size: .; J: TRBJ2-1; DNA: TGCGCCAGCAGCTTCGACGGGACCTACAATGAGCAGTTCTTC; CDR3: CASSFDGTYNEQFF
D: .; V: TRBV27; size: .; J: TRBJ1-6; DNA: TGTGCCAGCAGCAACGCGGGGGTAGGGTATTCACCCCTCCACTTT; CDR3: CASSNAGVGYSPLHF
D: TRBD2; V: TRBV27; size: .; J: TRBJ2-2; DNA: TGTGCCAGCAGGAGACTAGCAGCCACCGGGGAGCTGTTTTTT; CDR3: CASRRLAATGELFF
D: TRBD1; V: TRBV5-5; size: once; J: TRBJ2-7; DNA: TGTGCCAGCAGCGTACGAACAGGGGAGCCCTACGAGCAGTACTTC; CDR3: CASSVRTGEPYEQYF
D: .; V: TRBV11-3; size: .; J: TRBJ1-1; DNA: TGTGCCAGCAGCTTTAACATGAACACTGAAGCTTTCTTT; CDR3: CASSFNMNTEAFF
D: .; V: TRBV11-3; size: .; J: TRBJ2-2; DNA: TGTGCCAGCAGCTTACACGGGCAGGGGATTAACACCGGGGAGCTGTTTTTT; CDR3: CASSLHGQGINTGELFF
D: .; V: TRBV5-1; size: .; J: TRBJ2-5; DNA: TGCGCCAGCAGCACAGGACCAGCCGGGGAGACCCAGTACTTC; CDR3: CASSTGPAGETQYF
D: TRBD1; V: TRBV19; size: .; J: TRBJ1-3; DNA: TGTGCCAGTAGTAGGGGACAGGGACTATTCTCTGGAAACACCATATATTTT; CDR3: CASSRGQGLFSGNTIYF